These 16 T cell receptor beta chains share one sample of origin, sequenced in a study of blood T cell repertoires in COVID-19. The protocol was immunoSEQ multiplex PCR, while the TCRdb copy is restricted to in-frame clones and leaves out a portion. The sample contains about 360,000 clones, over 75% of which appear only once. The sample taken for sequencing was PBMCs or T cells enriched from blood (not recorded which). The source of these receptors is a middle-aged woman with acute COVID-19.

This clone has more than one count but fewer than ten. The chain employs TRBV2 and TRBJ2-2; the D gene is possibly TRBD2 (7 bases). From germline, CDR1 is SNHLY and CDR2 FYNNEI. CDR3 length: 15 amino acids. The ends were cut back, 5 bases at V and 6 bases at J, with 16 bases in the middle. In DNA, the CDR3 is TGTGCCAGCAGTCGTACAGGGAGGGAAGCCGGGGAGCTGTTTTTT. Residues: CASSRTGREAGELFF.

The chain is built from TRBV2 and TRBJ1-1; possible D gene TRBD1, 6 bases. The CDR3 has 17 residues. Germline CDR1 and CDR2: SNHLY and FYNNEI. The V end lost 0 bases, the J end lost 3 bases, and 17 bases lay between the germline ends. In nucleotides, the CDR3 is TGTGCCAGCAGTGAAGCGCCCCCCCGGGGGGCGGACACTGAAGCTTTCTTT. Translation gives CASSEAPPRGADTEAFF.

This chain connects TRBV30 to TRBJ1-2; possibly TRBD1 for D (6 bases). The CDR3 is made up of 13 amino acids. Germline V gives CDR1 GTSNPN, CDR2 SVGIG (reference sequence). Trimming stripped 5 bases from V and 3 bases from J, with 13 bases between. The CDR3 DNA sequence: TGTGCCTGGGGGACATCCAAGGACTATGGCTACACCTTC. It yields the protein CAWGTSKDYGYTF.

The chain recombines TRBV5-1 with TRBJ1-1, with 9 nucleotides matching TRBD1. V was pared by 6 bases and J by 6 bases, with 6 bases of the junction left unmatched. Germline CDR1 and CDR2: SGHRS and YFSETQ. The CDR3 length is 13 residues. The CDR3 spells CASKGQGIAEAFF. CDR3 in DNA: TGCGCCAGCAAAGGACAGGGGATAGCTGAAGCTTTCTTT.

The gene calls are TRBV5-4 and TRBJ2-1, with 12 nucleotides matching TRBD2. The CDR3 contains 17 residues. V trimming: 4 bases; J trimming: 8 bases; junction bases outside the gene matches: 13. Germline CDR1 reads SGHNT; CDR2 reads YYREEE (reference sequence). The CDR3 sequence is CASSLTSGGGKGDEQFF. The CDR3 region has the DNA TGTGCCAGCAGCCTGACTAGCGGGGGAGGAAAAGGTGATGAGCAGTTCTTC.

The chain recombines TRBV15 with TRBJ2-7, with 13 bases aligning to TRBD2. Germline loops: CDR1 LNHNV, CDR2 YYDKDF (reference sequence). The CDR3 is made up of 16 amino acids. V lost 1 base and J lost 4; bases outside the gene matches: 4. The CDR3 reads CATSRVGLAGSYEQYF. The CDR3 DNA sequence: TGTGCCACCAGCAGAGTGGGACTAGCGGGGTCGTACGAGCAGTACTTC.

The V call is TRBV10-2, the J call TRBJ2-4; D may be TRBD2 (5 bases). Trimming removed 1 base from V and 0 bases from J, with 10 bases in between. The germline CDR1 and CDR2 sequences are WSHSY and SAAADI. The CDR3 spans 16 residues. CDR3 bases: TGCGCCAGCAGTGAGTTGGGAGAACTAGCCAAAAACATTCAGTACTTC. This encodes CASSELGELAKNIQYF.

This clone was detected once. This chain joins TRBV20-1 and TRBJ2-7; 9 bases map to TRBD1. Germline CDR1 reads DFQATT; CDR2 reads SNEGSKA (reference sequence). The CDR3 consists of 14 residues. The trim removed 3 bases at V and 7 bases at J, leaving 10 bases unmatched. CDR3 DNA sequence: TGCAGTGCTAGTAACAGGGGGCGCTTGGGGGAGCAGTACTTC. Translated, it gives CSASNRGRLGEQYF.

V usage is TRBV6-2 or TRBV6-3 and J usage is TRBJ2-3, with 7 bases aligning to TRBD2. V gave up 4 bases and J gave up 2 bases; unmatched junction bases: 3. This CDR3 is 14 amino acids long. The germline V gene encodes CDR1 MNHEY and CDR2 SVGEGT. CDR3: CASSWGLNTDTQYF. The CDR3 coding sequence is TGTGCCAGCAGTTGGGGACTAAACACAGATACGCAGTATTTT.

This chain uses TRBV19 with TRBJ1-4; 7 bases map to TRBD1. The CDR3 length is 14 residues. With 5 bases clipped from V and 8 bases from J, the junction kept 8 bases outside the gene matches. Germline V gives CDR1 LNHDA, CDR2 SQIVND (reference sequence). CDR3 amino acids: CASSLTGEREKLFF. CDR3 nucleotides: TGTGCCAGTAGTCTCACAGGGGAGAGGGAAAAACTGTTTTTT.

The gene calls are TRBV20-1 and TRBJ2-6; a possible D gene is TRBD2 (5 bases). The V gene lost 3 bases and the J gene lost 1 base, with 7 bases spanning the gap. CDR3 length: 14 amino acids. Germline CDR1 and CDR2: DFQATT and SNEGSKA (reference sequence). The CDR3 loop is CSASGGSGANVLTF. The CDR3 DNA is TGCAGTGCTAGTGGAGGATCTGGGGCCAACGTCCTGACTTTC.

This clone was observed once. V and J are TRBV30 and TRBJ1-6, with D perhaps matching TRBD1 (6 bases). The ends were cut back, 7 bases at V and 9 bases at J, with 13 bases in the middle. In germline, CDR1 is GTSNPN, CDR2 SVGIG (reference sequence). This CDR3 spans 12 amino acids. CDR3 sequence reads: CAYARGGSPLHF. The CDR3 DNA reads TGTGCCTACGCGAGGGGGGGTTCACCCCTCCACTTT.

The V and J genes are TRBV5-1 and TRBJ2-2; tentative D call: TRBD1 (5 bases). Per germline, CDR1 SGHRS and CDR2 YFSETQ. Trimming took off 3 bases at V and 2 bases at J, with 8 bases between the two ends. This CDR3 contains 14 residues. Here the CDR3 reads CASSWTLNTGELFF. The CDR3 DNA follows: TGCGCCAGCAGCTGGACATTAAACACCGGGGAGCTGTTTTTT. Variable domain in full (rest from reference TRBV5-1 and TRBJ2-2): KAGVTQTPRYLIKTRGQQVTLSCSPISGHRSVSWYQQTPGQGLQFLFEYFSETQRNKGNFPGRFSGRQFSNSRSEMNVSTLELGDSALYLCASSWTLNTGELFFGEGSRLTVL.

This sequence joins TRBV9 and TRBJ2-2, with 12 bases matching TRBD2. The CDR3 sequence is 16 residues long. The junction had 3 bases not matched to a gene; V was cut back by 3 bases and J by 3 bases. Germline V lookup: CDR1 SGDLS, CDR2 YYNGEE. The CDR3 DNA reads TGTGCCAGCAGCGCTCGACTAGCGGGGGACACCGGGGAGCTGTTTTTT. It encodes CASSARLAGDTGELFF. The variable domain in full, completed from reference TRBV9 and TRBJ2-2, reads DSGVTQTPKHLITATGQRVTLRCSPRSGDLSVYWYQQSLDQGLQFLIQYYNGEERAKGNILERFSAQQFPDLHSELNLSSLELGDSALYFCASSARLAGDTGELFFGEGSRLTVL.

The genes are TRBV30 and TRBJ1-6; D is possibly TRBD1 (6 bases). Germline loops: CDR1 GTSNPN, CDR2 SVGIG (reference sequence). Trimming cost V 4 bases and J 8 bases, with 15 bases left between them. This CDR3 region has 14 residues. In DNA, the CDR3 is TGTGCCTGGACCCAGGGACAAGTCTATTCACCCCTCCACTTT. Translating it yields CAWTQGQVYSPLHF.

The rearrangement joins TRBV11-3 to TRBJ1-2, with 12 bases aligning to TRBD1. The CDR3 extends over 16 amino acids. The V segment lost 4 bases and the J segment 6 bases; nucleotides outside the gene matches: 9. The V gene's germline CDR1 is SGHNT and CDR2 YENEEA. CDR3 DNA sequence: TGTGCCAGCAGCTCCTATAAGGGACAGGGGGCCCATGGCTACACCTTC. Translation: CASSSYKGQGAHGYTF.